The clone carrying this T cell receptor beta chain appeared a few times. Its antigen is unidentified. CD8 T cells were positively selected from what remained after CD4 positive selection. Four subsets defined by CD45RA and CD27 were sorted after CD3, CD4, CD8 and live/dead staining. This entry belongs to a study of naive and memory T cell subsets. General study points: Especially in CD8 cells, naive repertoires contained a few larger clonotypes, possibly CD45RA-re-expressing memory cells. RNA-based TCR counts may shift with T cell activation and differentiation.

The beta constant-region primer was an equimolar mix of two oligonucleotides covering TRBC1 and TRBC2. Four rounds of PCR amplified the ligated cDNA using nested alpha and beta constant-region primers plus SP2. Ligation attached a single-stranded oligonucleotide with a 12-nucleotide UMI and the SP2 primer to the cDNA 3' end. TCRdb fed the UMI-ligation and nested PCR reads into MiXCR, producing one record per CDR3 protein. The sample includes under 150,000 distinct CDR3 sequences, about a fifth of them seen just once. The origin of this receptor is a human donor in good health. Sequences were obtained from naive CD8+ T cells from blood.

The CDR3 loop reads CASSLGDGDLNTEAFF. The CDR3 coding sequence is TGTGCCAGCAGCCTGGGAGACGGGGACTTAAACACTGAAGCTTTCTTT. V gene TRBV27 combines with J gene TRBJ1-1; perhaps TRBD1 as D (5 bases). This CDR3 is 16 amino acids long. With 6 bases removed from V and 2 bases from J, the gap between germline ends came to 19 bases. The germline V gene encodes CDR1 MNHEY and CDR2 SMNVEV (reference sequence).